This T cell receptor beta chain was observed in a study of shared clonotypes between healthy human individuals. Naivety among CD8 cells was defined by CD45RO negativity and positive CCR7 selection, thereby excluding terminally differentiated effector memory CD45RA+ cells. Healthy adults negative for HIV, lacking recent acute infections or vaccinations, served as donors. Whole-study findings and limits: Donor scarcity curtailed the genetic and exposure-history diversity represented herein. Tissue TCR repertoires likely differ from these blood-only repertoires.

The CDR3 runs to 16 residues. The trim removed 5 bases at V and 0 bases at J, leaving 7 bases unmatched. CDR1 is MNHEY, CDR2 SMNVEV, per germline (reference sequence). The input for sorted-subset replicate PCRs was around 0.2 ug DNA, around 30,000 T cell genomes. Libraries were prepared by immunoSEQ multiplex PCR; TCRdb keeps only in-frame clonotypes and omits some of them. The table shows fewer than 1 million clones, with about 97% occurring only once. Concerning this clone itself: Its antigen is undetermined.

The sample was naive CD8+ T cells sorted from blood. This sequence originates from a young man in good health. The chain uses TRBV27 and TRBJ2-1, with 7 bases aligning to TRBD2. As DNA, the CDR3 is TGTGCCAGCAGTCCCCTAGGCGGGAGCTCCTACAATGAGCAGTTCTTC. It yields the protein CASSPLGGSSYNEQFF.